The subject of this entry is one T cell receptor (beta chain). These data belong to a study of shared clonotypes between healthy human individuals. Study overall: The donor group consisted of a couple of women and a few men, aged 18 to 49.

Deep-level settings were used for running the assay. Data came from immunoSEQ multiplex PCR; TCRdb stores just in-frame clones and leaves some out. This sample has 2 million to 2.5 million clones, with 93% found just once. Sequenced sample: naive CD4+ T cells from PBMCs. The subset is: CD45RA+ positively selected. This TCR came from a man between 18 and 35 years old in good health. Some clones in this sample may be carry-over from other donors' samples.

The CDR3 nucleotides read TGTGCCAGCAGCTCATACCGGGGAGCGGACTCCTACGAGCAGTACTTC. Its protein is CASSSYRGADSYEQYF. The chain carries TRBV11-2 and TRBJ2-7; tentatively, D is TRBD2 (5 bases). The germline CDR1 and CDR2 sequences are SGHAT and FQNNGV. V shed 4 bases and J shed 0 bases, with 16 bases lying between them. This CDR3 comprises 16 residues.